This TCR beta chain came from a study of tissue T cells after allogeneic stem cell transplantation (dated by TCRdb to the early 2020s). With regard to the full study: The study profiled TCR beta repertoires across many tissues from research autopsies of patients with and without GVHD, plus mouse models of GVHD. The human part of the study was a prospective observational study with no blinding and no randomization. Paper-wide results and their limitations: Only a few T cell clones appeared in more than one patient, yet motif-based clustering showed tissue-specific repertoire signatures that were shared between patients. A small and clinically heterogeneous patient cohort was studied, and sampling depth was acknowledged as a limitation. Which tissue TCRs were alloreactive or antigen-specific was not determined in the study, and some clones might have been persisting host cells. Blood and spleen T cells captured only a limited portion of the TCR repertoire detected in tissues, in both patients and mice. Within patients, how anatomically similar tissues were was a major factor shaping TCR repertoire composition, regardless of disease or transplant status.

With respect to this clone: Which antigen it targets is not known. The gene names and germline sequences given are murine. Read data end 1 residue before the CDR3 end; the end is taken from the germline J gene.

Taken from the germline V gene (reference sequence), the CDR1 and CDR2 loops are NNHNN and SYGAGS. The CDR3 holds 14 amino acids from the cysteine to the phenylalanine. The CDR3 was read in part: 39 bases, with the frame set at base 1. Trimming accounts for 2 bases at V and 5 bases at J, while the number of junction bases matched to no gene is 6. Before genomic DNA was isolated with the DNeasy Blood & Tissue Kit, mouse tissues were minced with razor blades in buffered saline. Library construction relied on the immunoSEQ multiplex PCR assay. Adaptive Biotechnologies performed TCRbeta CDR3 sequencing at survey depth and reported CDR3 sequences, V/J genes, productive frequency, and template counts. TCR beta CDR3 regions were amplified from genomic DNA rather than RNA. Processing in the source paper ran as follows. Jensen-Shannon divergence was used to quantify pairwise repertoire overlap between tissues, with a value of 1 meaning complete divergence and a value of 0 meaning identical repertoires. Tissues were clustered by single-linkage agglomerative hierarchical clustering of pairwise JSD values and displayed as dendrograms. GLIPH2 was run on all patient samples with simulation_depth 1000, kmer_min_depth 3 and cdr3_length_cutoff 8, and groups with more than two unique CDR3s were retained. A standardized tissue-overlap score extrapolated Jaccard GLIPH-group overlap across patients to a standard repertoire size of 1000 clones. Linear mixed-effect models, with tissue as a fixed effect and individual as a random effect, were used to test how diversity related to clinical or experimental variables. TCRdb obtained this table from immuneACCESS and retained in-frame rearrangements with V and J assigned. These tables miss some clones; where compared with another copy, unresolved V genes account for less than half of the shortfall, and the remainder is unexplained. That table supplies the V and J calls and clone size; D and trimming were determined from the DNA. For this sample the table gives around 17,000 clones, of which 55% to 75% were detected only once. 0.75% to 1% of the sample belongs to the ten largest clones.

The sample comprised spleen. The sequence joins TRBV13-2 to TRBJ2-7, and 8 junction bases match TRBD2. The clonotype originates from a female BALB/c mouse in good health. This strain is characterized by the MHC haplotype H2-d. For the CDR3, the sequence is CASGDPTTGDEQYF. The sequenced part of the CDR3 DNA is TGTGCCAGCGGTGACCCAACGACTGGGGATGAACAGTAC.